Each of the 2 T cell receptor beta chains below was sequenced from the same sample in a study of cytomegalovirus exposure and HLA in healthy donors. The PCR ran on 60 Vbeta and 13 Jbeta primers. This table comes from immunoSEQ multiplex PCR, and its TCRdb copy is limited to in-frame clones, with some not included. Among roughly 160,000 clones, about 72% were seen once, and the ten largest hold 1.2% to 1.5%. Material: PBMCs. The receptor source for this set is a man aged 55 to 69 in good health and CMV-seronegative.

The chain couples TRBV7-9 to TRBJ2-1, with 15 bases matching TRBD2. Germline V CDR1 and CDR2: SEHNR, FQNEAQ (reference sequence). This CDR3 contains 15 residues. With 8 bases clipped from V and 4 bases from J, the junction kept 3 bases outside the gene matches. The CDR3 is CASGGLAGGYNEQFF. The CDR3 bases are TGTGCCAGCGGCGGACTAGCGGGGGGGTACAATGAGCAGTTCTTC.

V gene TRBV7-2 combines with J gene TRBJ1-3; D remains unclear. With 5 bases removed from V and 0 bases from J, the gap between germline ends came to 23 bases. The length of the CDR3 is 19 residues. The germline V gene has CDR1 SGHTA and CDR2 FQGNSA. CDR3 residues: CASSPSPTYGGLSGNTIYF. CDR3 nucleotides: TGTGCCAGCAGCCCCAGCCCTACCTACGGAGGGCTCTCTGGAAACACCATATATTTT.